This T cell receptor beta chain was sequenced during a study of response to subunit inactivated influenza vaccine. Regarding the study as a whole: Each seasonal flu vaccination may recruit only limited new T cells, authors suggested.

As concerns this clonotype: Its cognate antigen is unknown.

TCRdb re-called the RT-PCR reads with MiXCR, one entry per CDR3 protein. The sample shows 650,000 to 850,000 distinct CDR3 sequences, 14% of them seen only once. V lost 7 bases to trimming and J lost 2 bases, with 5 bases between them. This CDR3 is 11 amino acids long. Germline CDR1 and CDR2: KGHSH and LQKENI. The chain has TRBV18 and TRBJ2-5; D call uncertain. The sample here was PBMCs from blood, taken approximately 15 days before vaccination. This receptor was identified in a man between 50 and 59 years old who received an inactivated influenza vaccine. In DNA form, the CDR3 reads TGTGCCAGCTTAACGCAAGAGACCCAGTACTTC. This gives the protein CASLTQETQYF.